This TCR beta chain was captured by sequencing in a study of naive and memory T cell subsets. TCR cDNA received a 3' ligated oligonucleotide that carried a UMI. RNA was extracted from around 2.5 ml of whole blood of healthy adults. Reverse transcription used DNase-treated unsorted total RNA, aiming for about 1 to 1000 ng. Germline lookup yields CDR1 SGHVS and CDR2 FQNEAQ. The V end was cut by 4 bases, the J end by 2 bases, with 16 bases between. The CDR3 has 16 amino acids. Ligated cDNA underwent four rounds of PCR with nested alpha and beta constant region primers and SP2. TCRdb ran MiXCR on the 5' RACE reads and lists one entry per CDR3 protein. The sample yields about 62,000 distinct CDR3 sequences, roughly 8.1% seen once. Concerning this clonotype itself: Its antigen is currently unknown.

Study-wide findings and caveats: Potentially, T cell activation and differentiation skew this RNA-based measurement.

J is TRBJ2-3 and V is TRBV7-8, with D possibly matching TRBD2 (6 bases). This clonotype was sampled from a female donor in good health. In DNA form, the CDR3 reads TGTGCCAGCAGCTATGCGGCGGGACTCATCACAGATACGCAGTATTTT. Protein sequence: CASSYAAGLITDTQYF.